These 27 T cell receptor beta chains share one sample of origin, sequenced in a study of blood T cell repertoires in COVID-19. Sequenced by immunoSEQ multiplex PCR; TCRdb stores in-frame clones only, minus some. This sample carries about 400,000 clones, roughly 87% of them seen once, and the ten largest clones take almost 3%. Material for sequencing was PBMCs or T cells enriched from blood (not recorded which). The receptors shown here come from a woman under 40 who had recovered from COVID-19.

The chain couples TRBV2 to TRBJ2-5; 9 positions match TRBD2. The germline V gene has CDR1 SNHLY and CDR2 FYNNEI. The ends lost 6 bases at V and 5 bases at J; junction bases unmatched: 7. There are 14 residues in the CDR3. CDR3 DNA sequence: TGTGCCAGCAGCCGAGCGGGAGGACAGGAGACCCAGTACTTC. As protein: CASSRAGGQETQYF. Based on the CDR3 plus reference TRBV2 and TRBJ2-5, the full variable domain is EPEVTQTPSHQVTQMGQEVILRCVPISNHLYFYWYRQILGQKVEFLVSFYNNEISEKSEIFDDQFSVERPDGSNFTLKIRSTKLEDSAMYFCASSRAGGQETQYFGPGTRLLVL.

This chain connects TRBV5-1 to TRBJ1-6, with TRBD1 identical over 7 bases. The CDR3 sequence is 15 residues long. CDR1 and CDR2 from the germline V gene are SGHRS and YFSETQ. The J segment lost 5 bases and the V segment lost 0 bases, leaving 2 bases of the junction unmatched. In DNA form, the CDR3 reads TGCGCCAGCAGCTTGGGACAGGGAAATAATTCACCCCTCCACTTT. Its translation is CASSLGQGNNSPLHF.

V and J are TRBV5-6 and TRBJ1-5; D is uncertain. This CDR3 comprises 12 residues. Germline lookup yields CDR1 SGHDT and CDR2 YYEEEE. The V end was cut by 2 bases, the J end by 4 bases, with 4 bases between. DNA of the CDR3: TGTGCCAGCAGCTTCAGTAATCAGCCCCAGCATTTT. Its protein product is CASSFSNQPQHF.

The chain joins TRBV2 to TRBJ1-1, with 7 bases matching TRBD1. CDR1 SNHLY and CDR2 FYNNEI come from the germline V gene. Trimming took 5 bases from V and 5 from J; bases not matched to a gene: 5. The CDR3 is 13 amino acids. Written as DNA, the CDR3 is TGTGCCAGCAGTCTGACAGGGCGGACTGAAGCTTTCTTT. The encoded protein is CASSLTGRTEAFF.

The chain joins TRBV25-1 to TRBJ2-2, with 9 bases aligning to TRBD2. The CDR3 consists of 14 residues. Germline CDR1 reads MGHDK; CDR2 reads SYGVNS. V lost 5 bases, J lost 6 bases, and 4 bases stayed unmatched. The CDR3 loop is CASSLAGAPGELFF. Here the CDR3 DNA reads TGTGCCAGCAGTTTAGCGGGGGCCCCCGGGGAGCTGTTTTTT.

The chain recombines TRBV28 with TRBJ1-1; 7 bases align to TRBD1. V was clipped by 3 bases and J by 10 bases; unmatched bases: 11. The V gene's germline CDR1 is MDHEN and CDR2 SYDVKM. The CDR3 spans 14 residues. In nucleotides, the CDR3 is TGTGCCAGCAGTTTCCGGGACAGTCACAGAGGAGCTTTCTTT. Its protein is CASSFRDSHRGAFF.

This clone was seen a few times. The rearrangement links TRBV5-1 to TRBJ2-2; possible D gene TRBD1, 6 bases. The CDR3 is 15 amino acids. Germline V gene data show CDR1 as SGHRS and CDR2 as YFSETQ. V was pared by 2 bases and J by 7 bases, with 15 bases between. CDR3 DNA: TGCGCCAGCAGCTTAACAGGGACGATCGGCGGGGAGCTGTTTTTT. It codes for CASSLTGTIGGELFF.

The CDR3 here is CASSLAPVNTGELFF. The CDR3 DNA sequence: TGTGCCAGCAGCTTAGCGCCAGTGAACACCGGGGAGCTGTTTTTT. The chain links TRBV7-9 to TRBJ2-2; D not resolved. The V gene's germline CDR1 is SEHNR and CDR2 FQNEAQ (reference sequence). Trimming pared 0 bases from V and 1 base from J, leaving 6 bases between. The CDR3 sequence is 15 residues long.

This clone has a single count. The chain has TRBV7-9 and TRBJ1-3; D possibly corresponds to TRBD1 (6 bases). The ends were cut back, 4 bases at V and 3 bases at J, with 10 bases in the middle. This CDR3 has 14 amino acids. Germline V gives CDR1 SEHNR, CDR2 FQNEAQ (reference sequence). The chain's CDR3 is CASSSGQSGNTIYF. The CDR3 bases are TGTGCCAGCAGCTCCGGACAGAGTGGAAACACCATATATTTT.

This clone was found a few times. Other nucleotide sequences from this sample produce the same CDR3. CDR3 in amino acids: CASSPGTSGSYEQYF. The DNA for the CDR3 is TGTGCCAGCAGCCCCGGAACTAGCGGTTCCTACGAGCAGTACTTC. V usage is TRBV4-2 and J usage is TRBJ2-7; TRBD2 agrees at 8 bases. CDR3 length: 15 residues. V lost 4 bases, J lost 1 base, and 6 bases stayed unmatched. Per the germline V gene, CDR1 is LGHNA and CDR2 is YNFKEQ.

The CDR3 DNA reads TGTGCCAGCAGCGTAGGACAGGGGTGGAGCTACGAGCAGTACTTC. Its translation is CASSVGQGWSYEQYF. The rearrangement links TRBV9 to TRBJ2-7; 8 bases are a match to TRBD1. The V gene's germline CDR1 is SGDLS and CDR2 YYNGEE. This CDR3 spans 15 amino acids. The V gene end was trimmed by 0 bases and the J gene end by 3 bases; junction bases not matched to a gene: 5.

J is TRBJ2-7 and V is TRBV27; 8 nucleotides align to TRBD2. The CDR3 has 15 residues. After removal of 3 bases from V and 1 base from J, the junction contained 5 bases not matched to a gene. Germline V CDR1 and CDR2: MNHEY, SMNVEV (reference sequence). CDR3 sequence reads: CASSLSSGESYEQYF. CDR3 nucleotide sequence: TGTGCCAGCAGTTTGAGTAGCGGGGAGTCCTACGAGCAGTACTTC.

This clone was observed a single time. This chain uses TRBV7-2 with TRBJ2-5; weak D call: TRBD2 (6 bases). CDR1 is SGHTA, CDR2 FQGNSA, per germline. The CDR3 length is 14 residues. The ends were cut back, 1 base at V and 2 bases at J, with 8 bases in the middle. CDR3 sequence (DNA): TGTGCCAGCAGCTTAGGAGGAGGGCAAGAGACCCAGTACTTC. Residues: CASSLGGGQETQYF.

The CDR3 reads CASSFGGTGLVDEQFF. The DNA for the CDR3 is TGTGCCAGCAGTTTTGGAGGGACAGGGTTAGTCGATGAGCAGTTCTTC. The genes are TRBV28 and TRBJ2-1; 9 bases are shared with TRBD1. J was trimmed by 8 bases and V by 3 bases; bases with no gene match: 11. The CDR3 is 16 residues long. Germline CDR1 reads MDHEN; CDR2 reads SYDVKM. The variable domain in full, completed from reference TRBV28 and TRBJ2-1, reads DVKVTQSSRYLVKRTGEKVFLECVQDMDHENMFWYRQDPGLGLRLIYFSYDVKMKEKGDIPEGYSVSREKKERFSLILESASTNQTSMYLCASSFGGTGLVDEQFFGPGTRLTVL.

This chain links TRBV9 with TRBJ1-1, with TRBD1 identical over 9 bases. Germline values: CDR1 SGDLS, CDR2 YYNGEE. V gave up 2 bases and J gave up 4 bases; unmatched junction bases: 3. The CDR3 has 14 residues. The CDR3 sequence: CASSVGTGSTEAFF. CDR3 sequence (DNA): TGTGCCAGCAGCGTCGGGACAGGGAGCACTGAAGCTTTCTTT. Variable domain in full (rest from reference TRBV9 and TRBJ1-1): DSGVTQTPKHLITATGQRVTLRCSPRSGDLSVYWYQQSLDQGLQFLIQYYNGEERAKGNILERFSAQQFPDLHSELNLSSLELGDSALYFCASSVGTGSTEAFFGQGTRLTVV.

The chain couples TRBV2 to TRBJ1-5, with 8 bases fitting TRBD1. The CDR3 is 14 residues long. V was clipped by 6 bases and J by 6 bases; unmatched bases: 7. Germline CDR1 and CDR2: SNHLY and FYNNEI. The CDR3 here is CASSRTGKVQPQHF. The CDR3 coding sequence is TGTGCCAGCAGCCGGACAGGGAAGGTTCAGCCCCAGCATTTT.

CDR3 in amino acids: CASSLVGPLHSYEQYF. The CDR3 DNA reads TGTGCCAGCAGCTTGGTGGGCCCCCTACACTCCTACGAGCAGTACTTC. J is TRBJ2-7 and V is TRBV5-8; D is unclear. CDR1 is SGHTS, CDR2 YDEGEE, per germline. The CDR3 is made up of 16 amino acids. The V end lost 0 bases, the J end lost 0 bases, and 13 bases lay between the germline ends.

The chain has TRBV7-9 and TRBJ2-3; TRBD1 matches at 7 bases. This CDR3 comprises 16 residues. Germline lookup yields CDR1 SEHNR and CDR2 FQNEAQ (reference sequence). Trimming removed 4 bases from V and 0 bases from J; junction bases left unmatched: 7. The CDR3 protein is CASSSSRTGSTDTQYF. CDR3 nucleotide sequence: TGTGCCAGCAGCTCATCCCGGACAGGAAGCACAGATACGCAGTATTTT.

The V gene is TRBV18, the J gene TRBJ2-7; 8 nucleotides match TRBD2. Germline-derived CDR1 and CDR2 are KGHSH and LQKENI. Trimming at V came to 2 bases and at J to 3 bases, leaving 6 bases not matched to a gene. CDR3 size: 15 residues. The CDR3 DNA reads TGTGCCAGCTCACCAGCAGCGGGAGTTGGCTACGAGCAGTACTTC. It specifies CASSPAAGVGYEQYF.

The CDR3: CASSFGRGSSPLHF. Written as DNA, the CDR3 is TGTGCCAGCAGTTTCGGCAGGGGAAGCTCACCCCTCCACTTT. The rearrangement joins TRBV27 to TRBJ1-6, with a possible D match to TRBD1 (6 bases). The CDR3 length is 14 residues. The germline gives CDR1 MNHEY, CDR2 SMNVEV (reference sequence). Trimming cost V 3 bases and J 10 bases, with 13 bases left between them.

The CDR3 reads CASRLGGMMGGYSNQPQHF. The CDR3 region has the DNA TGTGCCAGCAGACTCGGAGGTATGATGGGGGGTTATAGCAATCAGCCCCAGCATTTT. This chain links TRBV28 with TRBJ1-5, with a possible D match to TRBD1 (5 bases). Germline V CDR1 and CDR2: MDHEN, SYDVKM. Trimming removed 6 bases from V and 0 bases from J, with 24 bases in between. CDR3 size: 19 residues.

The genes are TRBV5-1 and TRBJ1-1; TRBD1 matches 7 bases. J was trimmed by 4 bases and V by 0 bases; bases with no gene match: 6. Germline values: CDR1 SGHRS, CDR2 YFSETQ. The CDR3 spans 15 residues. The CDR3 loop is CASSLDRTGATEAFF. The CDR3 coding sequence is TGCGCCAGCAGCTTGGATAGGACAGGAGCCACTGAAGCTTTCTTT.

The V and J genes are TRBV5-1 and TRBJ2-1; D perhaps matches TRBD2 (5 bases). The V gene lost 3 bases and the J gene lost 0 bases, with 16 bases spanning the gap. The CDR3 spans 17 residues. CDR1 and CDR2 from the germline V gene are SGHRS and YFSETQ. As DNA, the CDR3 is TGCGCCAGCAGCTCCTCAGGAGGCGCCAGCTCCTACAATGAGCAGTTCTTC. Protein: CASSSSGGASSYNEQFF.

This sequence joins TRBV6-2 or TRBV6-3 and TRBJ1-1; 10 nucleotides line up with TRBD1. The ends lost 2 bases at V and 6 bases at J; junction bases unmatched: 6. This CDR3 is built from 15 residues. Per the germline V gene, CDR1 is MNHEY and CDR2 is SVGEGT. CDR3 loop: CASSYRDRGIPEAFF. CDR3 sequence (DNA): TGTGCCAGCAGTTACCGGGACAGGGGTATCCCTGAAGCTTTCTTT.

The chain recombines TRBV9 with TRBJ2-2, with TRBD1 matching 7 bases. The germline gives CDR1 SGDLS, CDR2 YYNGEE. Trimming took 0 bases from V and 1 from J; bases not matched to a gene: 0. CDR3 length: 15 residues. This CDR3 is CASSVGTGNTGELFF. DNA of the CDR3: TGTGCCAGCAGCGTAGGGACAGGGAACACCGGGGAGCTGTTTTTT. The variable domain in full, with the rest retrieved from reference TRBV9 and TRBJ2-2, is DSGVTQTPKHLITATGQRVTLRCSPRSGDLSVYWYQQSLDQGLQFLIQYYNGEERAKGNILERFSAQQFPDLHSELNLSSLELGDSALYFCASSVGTGNTGELFFGEGSRLTVL.

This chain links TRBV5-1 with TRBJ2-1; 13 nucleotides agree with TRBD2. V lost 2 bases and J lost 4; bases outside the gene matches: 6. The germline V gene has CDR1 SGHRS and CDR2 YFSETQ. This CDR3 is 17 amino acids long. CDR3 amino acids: CASSLVPGLAGYNEQFF. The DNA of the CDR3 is TGCGCCAGCAGCTTAGTCCCGGGACTAGCGGGATACAATGAGCAGTTCTTC.

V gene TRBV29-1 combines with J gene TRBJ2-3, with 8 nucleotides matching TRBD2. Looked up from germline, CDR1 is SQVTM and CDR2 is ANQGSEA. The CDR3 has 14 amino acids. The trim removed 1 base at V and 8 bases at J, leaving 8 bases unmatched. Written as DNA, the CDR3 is TGCAGCGTTGAAGTCGGTAGCGGGGCCCGTACGCAGTATTTT. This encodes CSVEVGSGARTQYF.